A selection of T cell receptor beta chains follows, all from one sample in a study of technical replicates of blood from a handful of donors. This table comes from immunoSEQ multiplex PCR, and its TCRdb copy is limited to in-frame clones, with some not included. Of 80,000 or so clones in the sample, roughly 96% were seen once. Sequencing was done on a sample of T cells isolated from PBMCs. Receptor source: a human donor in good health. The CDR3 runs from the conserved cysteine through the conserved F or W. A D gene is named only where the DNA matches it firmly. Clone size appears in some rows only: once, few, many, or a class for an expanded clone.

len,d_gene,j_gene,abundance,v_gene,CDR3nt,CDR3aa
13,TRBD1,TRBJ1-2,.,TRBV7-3,TGTGCCAGCAGCGGGGACAGGTCCTATGGCTACACCTTC,CASSGDRSYGYTF
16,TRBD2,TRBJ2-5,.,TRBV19,TGTGCCAGTAGAAAGCACCGGACTAGCGAGCAAGAGACCCAGTACTTC,CASRKHRTSEQETQYF
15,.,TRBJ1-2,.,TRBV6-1,TGTGCCAGCAGTGAAGGGCAGGCCCTGTACTATGGCTACACCTTC,CASSEGQALYYGYTF
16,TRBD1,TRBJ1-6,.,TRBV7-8,TGTGCCAGCAGCTCAGACAGGGTCTCCTATAATTCACCCCTCCACTTT,CASSSDRVSYNSPLHF
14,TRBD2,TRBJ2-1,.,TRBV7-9,TGTGCCAGCAGCTTGGGACTAGCGGATAATGAGCAGTTCTTC,CASSLGLADNEQFF
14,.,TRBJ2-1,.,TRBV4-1,TGCGCCAGCAGCCAAGATCGGGGATTGGATGAGCAGTTCTTC,CASSQDRGLDEQFF
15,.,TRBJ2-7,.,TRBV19,TGTGCCAGTAGTACCTCGGGTTCCCACTCCTACGAGCAGTACTTC,CASSTSGSHSYEQYF
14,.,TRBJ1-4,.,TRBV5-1,TGCGCCAGCAGCCCGCAGGGGTGGAGGGAAAAACTGTTTTTT,CASSPQGWREKLFF
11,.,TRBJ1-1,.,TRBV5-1,TGCGCCAGCACCGAGGGCACTGAAGCTTTCTTT,CASTEGTEAFF
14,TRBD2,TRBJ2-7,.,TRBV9,TGTGCCAGCAGCCCTAGCGGGGGGCTCTACGAGCAGTACTTC,CASSPSGGLYEQYF
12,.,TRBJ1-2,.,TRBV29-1,TGCAGCGTTTCAGGGCCCCGCGCTGGCTACACCTTC,CSVSGPRAGYTF
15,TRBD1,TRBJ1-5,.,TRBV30,TGTGCCTCCGGGACAGGGGGACATAGCAATCAGCCCCAGCATTTT,CASGTGGHSNQPQHF
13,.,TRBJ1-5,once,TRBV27,TGTGCCAGCAGTTGGGGGCGCAATCAGCCCCAGCATTTT,CASSWGRNQPQHF
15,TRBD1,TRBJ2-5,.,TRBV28,TGTGCCAGCAGTTCCCCAGGGGGACGAAAAGAGACCCAGTACTTC,CASSSPGGRKETQYF
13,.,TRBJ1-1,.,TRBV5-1,TGCGCCAGCAGCTTGGTAACGGGTACTGAAGCTTTCTTT,CASSLVTGTEAFF
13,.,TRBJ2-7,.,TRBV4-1,TGCGCCAGCAGCCCGGACAGTTCCTACGAGCAGTACTTC,CASSPDSSYEQYF
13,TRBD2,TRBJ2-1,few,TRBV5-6,TGTGCCAGCAGCTATAATCCGGGACTAGCCATGATCTTC,CASSYNPGLAMIF
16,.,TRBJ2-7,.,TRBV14,TGTGCCAGCAGCCAAGACGGGGGGCAGGGTTTGCTCGAGCAGTACTTC,CASSQDGGQGLLEQYF
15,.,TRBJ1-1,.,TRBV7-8,TGTGCCAGCAGCCCAGTGCCCTCGGGTGGCACTGAAGCTTTCTTT,CASSPVPSGGTEAFF
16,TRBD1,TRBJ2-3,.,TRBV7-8,TGTGCCAGCAGCCCAAGGGACAGACCAGGCACAGATACGCAGTATTTT,CASSPRDRPGTDTQYF
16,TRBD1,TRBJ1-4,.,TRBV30,TGTGCCTGGAGTCCGGGACAGGGTCGGACTAATGAAAAACTGTTTTTT,CAWSPGQGRTNEKLFF
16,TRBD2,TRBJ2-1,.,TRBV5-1,TGCGCCAGCAGCTTTAGCGGGTCCGGGGTTCGCAATGAGCAGTTCTTC,CASSFSGSGVRNEQFF
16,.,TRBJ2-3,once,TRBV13,TGTGCCAGCAGCGAAGATGCAGCGGAGAGCACAGATACGCAGTATTTT,CASSEDAAESTDTQYF
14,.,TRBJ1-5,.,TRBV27,TGTGCCAGCAGTTTATCCGGGTACAATCAGCCCCAGCATTTT,CASSLSGYNQPQHF
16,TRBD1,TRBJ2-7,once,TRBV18,TGTGCCAGCTCACCTTTACCGGGACAGGGCTCCTACGAGCAGTACTTC,CASSPLPGQGSYEQYF
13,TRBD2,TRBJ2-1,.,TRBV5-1,TGCGCCAGCAGCCGGGGGGTGGGGGAAATCTTGTTCTTC,CASSRGVGEILFF
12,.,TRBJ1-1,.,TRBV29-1,TGCAGCGTAGGACTAGGGAACACTGAAGCTTTCTTT,CSVGLGNTEAFF
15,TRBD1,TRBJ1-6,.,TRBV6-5,TGTGCCAGCATGCCCTCCGGGACAGGAAATTCACCCCTCCACTTT,CASMPSGTGNSPLHF
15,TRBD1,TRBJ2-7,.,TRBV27,TGTGCCAGCAGTTTGGGTTCAGGGGGCGTCTACGAGCAGTACTTC,CASSLGSGGVYEQYF
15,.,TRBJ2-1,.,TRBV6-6,TGTGCCAGCAGTTACGGGTTAGCCCTCGACAATGAGCAGTTCTTC,CASSYGLALDNEQFF
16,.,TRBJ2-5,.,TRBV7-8,TGTGCCAGCAGCTACAATGCCGGGACAAAAATGGAGACCCAGTACTTC,CASSYNAGTKMETQYF
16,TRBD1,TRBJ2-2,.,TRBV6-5,TGTGCCAGCAGTTCGACAGGGATAGCTGTTACCGGGGAGCTGTTTTTT,CASSSTGIAVTGELFF
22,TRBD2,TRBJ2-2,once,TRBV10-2,TGCGCCAGCGGACTTCTTCCCGGGACTAGCGGGGTAGAGGGATTTGCCACCGGGGAGCTGTTTTTT,CASGLLPGTSGVEGFATGELFF
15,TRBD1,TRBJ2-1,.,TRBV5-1,TGCGCCAGCAGCCCACCGTGGACAGGGAACAATGAGCAGTTCTTC,CASSPPWTGNNEQFF
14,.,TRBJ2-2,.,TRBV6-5,TGTGCCAGCAGTTACAGGGGTAACACCGGGGAGCTGTTTTTT,CASSYRGNTGELFF
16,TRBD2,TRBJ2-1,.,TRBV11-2,TGTGCCAGCAGCCCAGGCGGTGGACTAGCGAGGAATGAGCAGTTCTTC,CASSPGGGLARNEQFF
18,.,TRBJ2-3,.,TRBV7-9,TGTGCCAGCAACCTGGAGGTTTTTGATTACGGACCCACAGATACGCAGTATTTT,CASNLEVFDYGPTDTQYF
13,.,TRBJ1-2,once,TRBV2,TGTGCCAGCAAGGATGACGAGGCTGGGGGCTACACCTTC,CASKDDEAGGYTF
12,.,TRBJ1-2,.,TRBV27,TGTGCCAGCAGACAGGGACCATATGGCTACACCTTC,CASRQGPYGYTF
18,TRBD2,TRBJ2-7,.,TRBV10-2,TGCGCCAGCAGTGAGTCGACTCTCCTACTAGCGGGAGAATGGGAGCAGTACTTC,CASSESTLLLAGEWEQYF
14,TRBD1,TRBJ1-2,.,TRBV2,TGTGCCAGAGGACAGGGGAAGGGTAACTATGGCTACACCTTC,CARGQGKGNYGYTF
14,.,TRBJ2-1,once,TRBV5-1,TGCGCCAGCAGCCACAGGGATTCCTACAATGAGCAGTTCTTC,CASSHRDSYNEQFF
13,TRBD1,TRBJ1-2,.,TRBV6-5,TGTGCCAGCAGTCCCGACAGGGACTATGGCTACACCTTC,CASSPDRDYGYTF
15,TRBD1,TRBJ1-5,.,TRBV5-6,TGTGCCAGCAGCTTGGGACAGGGACCCAATCAGCCCCAGCATTTT,CASSLGQGPNQPQHF
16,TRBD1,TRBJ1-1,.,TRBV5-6,TGTGCCAGCAGATTTGATTGGACAGGGTCGGCCACTGAAGCTTTCTTT,CASRFDWTGSATEAFF
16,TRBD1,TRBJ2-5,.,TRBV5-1,TGCGCCAGCAGTTTTGGCACAGGGGGGTACCAAGAGACCCAGTACTTC,CASSFGTGGYQETQYF
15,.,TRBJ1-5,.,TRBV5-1,TGCGCCAGCAGCTTGGTAGGGGGTAGCGATCAGCCCCAGCATTTT,CASSLVGGSDQPQHF
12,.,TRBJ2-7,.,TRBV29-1,TGCAGCGTAGAATCTAGCGTCTACGAGCAGTACTTC,CSVESSVYEQYF
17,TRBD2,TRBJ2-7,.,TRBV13,TGTGCCAGCAGCTTAGGAACATTTCTAGCGGGTTCCTACGAGCAGTACTTC,CASSLGTFLAGSYEQYF
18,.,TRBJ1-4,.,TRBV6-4,TGTGCCAGACTAGAGTCTCCGGGTTACTTTCTCAGGGGCGAAAAACTGTTTTTT,CARLESPGYFLRGEKLFF
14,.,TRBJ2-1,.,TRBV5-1,TGCGCCAGCAGCTTGGTGGCAGATTACAATGAGCAGTTCTTC,CASSLVADYNEQFF
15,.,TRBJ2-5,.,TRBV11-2,TGTGCCAGCAGCGCGGGGCTTGTAGTGAAAGAGACCCAGTACTTC,CASSAGLVVKETQYF
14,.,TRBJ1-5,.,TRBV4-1,TGCGCCAGCAGCCACAGACAGCAAAATCAGCCCCAGCATTTT,CASSHRQQNQPQHF
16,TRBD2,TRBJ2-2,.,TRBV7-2,TGTGCCAGCAGCTTAGCGAGTCGGGGGGGCACCGGGGAGCTGTTTTTT,CASSLASRGGTGELFF
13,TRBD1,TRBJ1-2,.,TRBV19,TGTGCCAGTAGTTTGACAGGGTCCTATGGCTACACCTTC,CASSLTGSYGYTF
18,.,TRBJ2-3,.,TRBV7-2,TGTGCCAGCAGCTTAGTGGCCACCTTTGGGAGGGGGACAGATACGCAGTATTTT,CASSLVATFGRGTDTQYF
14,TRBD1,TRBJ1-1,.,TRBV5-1,TGCGCCAGCAGCTTGACAGGGGGCACCCCTGAAGCTTTCTTT,CASSLTGGTPEAFF